Shown below are 5 T cell receptor beta chains from a single sample sequenced in a study of blood T cell repertoires in COVID-19. The protocol was immunoSEQ multiplex PCR, while the TCRdb copy is restricted to in-frame clones and leaves out a portion. The sample shows approximately 140,000 clones, 84% of them seen only once. Sample: PBMCs or T cells enriched from blood (not recorded which). These receptor sequences come from a woman between 45 and 60 years old with acute COVID-19.

This chain joins TRBV5-1 and TRBJ2-1, with D possibly matching TRBD2 (5 bases). Germline loops: CDR1 SGHRS, CDR2 YFSETQ. V lost 2 bases and J lost 6, with 9 bases in between. The CDR3 length is 13 residues. This CDR3 reads CASSFEGPNEQFF. As DNA, the CDR3 is TGCGCCAGCAGCTTTGAGGGTCCCAATGAGCAGTTCTTC.

The chain has TRBV5-4 and TRBJ1-2, with D possibly matching TRBD1 (5 bases). The CDR3 contains 16 residues. CDR1 is SGHNT and CDR2 is YYREEE in the germline V gene (reference sequence). With 3 bases removed from V and 4 bases from J, the gap between germline ends came to 19 bases. This chain's CDR3 is CASSSLGGQGGYGYTF. Written as DNA, the CDR3 is TGTGCCAGCAGCTCCTTAGGCGGCCAGGGAGGCTATGGCTACACCTTC.

This clone is a singleton in its sample. The chain uses TRBV29-1 and TRBJ1-5; no firm D call. This CDR3 is 15 amino acids long. Trimming removed 3 bases at V and 6 bases at J, with 18 bases between. Germline values: CDR1 SQVTM, CDR2 ANQGSEA. The DNA of the CDR3 is TGCAGCGTTGAGGCGACACGTGAAGGGAGTCAGCCCCAGCATTTT. This gives the protein CSVEATREGSQPQHF.

The J gene is TRBJ2-3, the V gene TRBV6-5; TRBD1 might be the D (5 bases). Germline lookup yields CDR1 MNHEY and CDR2 SVGAGI. This CDR3 is built from 14 residues. Trimming stripped 6 bases from V and 4 bases from J, with 14 bases between. The CDR3 nucleotides read TGTGCCAGCAGCTCCGGAGACAGACCAGATACGCAGTATTTT. The encoded protein is CASSSGDRPDTQYF.

The genes are TRBV7-7 and TRBJ2-5; no definite D call. CDR3 length equals 14 residues. Trimming cost V 3 bases and J 1 base, with 9 bases left between them. CDR1 SSHAT and CDR2 FNYEAQ come from the germline V gene (reference sequence). Written as DNA, the CDR3 is TGTGCCAGCAGCTTTGGCCGATCCCAAGAGACCCAGTACTTC. Its protein is CASSFGRSQETQYF.